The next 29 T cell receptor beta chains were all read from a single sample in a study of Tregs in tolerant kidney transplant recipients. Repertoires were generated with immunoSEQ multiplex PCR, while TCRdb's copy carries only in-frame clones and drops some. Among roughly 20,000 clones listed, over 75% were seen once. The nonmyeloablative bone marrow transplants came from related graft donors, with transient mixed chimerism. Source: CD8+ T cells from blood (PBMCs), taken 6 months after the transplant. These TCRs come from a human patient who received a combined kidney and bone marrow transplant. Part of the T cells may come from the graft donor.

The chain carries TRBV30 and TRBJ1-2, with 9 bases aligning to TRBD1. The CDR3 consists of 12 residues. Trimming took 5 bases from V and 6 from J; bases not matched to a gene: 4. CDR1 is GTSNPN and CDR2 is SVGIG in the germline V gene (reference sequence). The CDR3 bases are TGTGCCTGGGAAGGGACAGGGCATGGCTACACCTTC. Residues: CAWEGTGHGYTF.

CDR3 sequence (DNA): TGTGCCAGCAGCTTGCCCGGGGGGAGCACCGGGGAGCTGTTTTTT. It encodes CASSLPGGSTGELFF. This sequence joins TRBV5-6 and TRBJ2-2; 7 bases are a match to TRBD2. Germline V gene data show CDR1 as SGHDT and CDR2 as YYEEEE. The junction had 4 bases not matched to a gene; V was cut back by 1 base and J by 4 bases. CDR3 length equals 15 residues.

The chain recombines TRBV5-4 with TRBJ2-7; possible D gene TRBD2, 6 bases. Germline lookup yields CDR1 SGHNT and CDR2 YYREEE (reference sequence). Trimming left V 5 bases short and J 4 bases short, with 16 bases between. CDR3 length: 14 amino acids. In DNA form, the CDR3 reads TGTGCCAGCAGTCCGGGTAGCGGTCCATACGAGCAGTACTTC. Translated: CASSPGSGPYEQYF.

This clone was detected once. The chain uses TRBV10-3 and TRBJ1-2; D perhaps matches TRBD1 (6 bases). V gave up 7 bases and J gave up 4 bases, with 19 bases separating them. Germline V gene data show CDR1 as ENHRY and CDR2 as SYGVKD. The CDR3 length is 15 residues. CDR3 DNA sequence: TGTGCCATCAAGGGAGCGGGACATCAAACCTATGGCTACACCTTC. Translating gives CAIKGAGHQTYGYTF.

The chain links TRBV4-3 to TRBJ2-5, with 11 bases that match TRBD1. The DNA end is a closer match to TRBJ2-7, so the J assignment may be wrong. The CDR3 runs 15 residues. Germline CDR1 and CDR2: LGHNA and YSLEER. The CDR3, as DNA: TGCGCCAGCAGCCAAGAGGACAGGGGGCTTTACGAGCAGTACTTC. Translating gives CASSQEDRGLYEQYF.

CDR3: CASPLEKLFF. The CDR3 DNA reads TGCGCCAGCCCACTTGAAAAACTGTTTTTT. The J gene is TRBJ1-4, the V gene TRBV23-1; no clear D gene. Being an ORF, TRBV23-1 has a function that is uncertain. This CDR3 comprises 10 residues. The V end was cut by 8 bases, the J end by 7 bases, with 5 bases between.

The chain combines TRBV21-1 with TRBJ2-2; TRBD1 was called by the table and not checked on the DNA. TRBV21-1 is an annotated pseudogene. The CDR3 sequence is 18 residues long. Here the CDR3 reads CASSKVRTGATGTGELFF. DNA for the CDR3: TGTGCCAGCAGCAAAGTACGGACAGGGGCAACGGGCACCGGGGAGCTGTTTTTT.

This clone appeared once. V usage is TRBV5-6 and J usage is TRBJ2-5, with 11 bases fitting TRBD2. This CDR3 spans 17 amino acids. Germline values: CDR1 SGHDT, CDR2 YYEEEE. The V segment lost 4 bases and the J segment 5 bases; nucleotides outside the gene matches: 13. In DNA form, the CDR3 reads TGTGCCAGCAGCGGGGGGGCTAGCGGGGGGCCGGGGGAGACCCAGTACTTC. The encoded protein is CASSGGASGGPGETQYF. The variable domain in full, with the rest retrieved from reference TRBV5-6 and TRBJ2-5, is DAGVTQSPTHLIKTRGQQVTLRCSPKSGHDTVSWYQQALGQGPQFIFQYYEEEERQRGNFPDRFSGHQFPNYSSELNVNALLLGDSALYLCASSGGASGGPGETQYFGPGTRLLVL.

CDR3 nucleotides: TGCAGCGTTGTAACGGATGAGCAGTTCTTC. Residues: CSVVTDEQFF. The rearrangement links TRBV29-1 to TRBJ2-1, with no clear D. Looked up from germline, CDR1 is SQVTM and CDR2 is ANQGSEA. The CDR3 covers 10 residues. The V gene lost 4 bases and the J gene lost 8 bases, with 6 bases spanning the gap.

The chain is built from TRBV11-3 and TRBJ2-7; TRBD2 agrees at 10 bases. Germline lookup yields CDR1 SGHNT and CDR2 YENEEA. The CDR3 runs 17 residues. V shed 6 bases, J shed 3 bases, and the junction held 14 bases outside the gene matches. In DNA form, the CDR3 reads TGTGCCAGCAGTTCTCGCGCCGGGACTAGCGAAATCTACGAGCAGTACTTC. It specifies CASSSRAGTSEIYEQYF.

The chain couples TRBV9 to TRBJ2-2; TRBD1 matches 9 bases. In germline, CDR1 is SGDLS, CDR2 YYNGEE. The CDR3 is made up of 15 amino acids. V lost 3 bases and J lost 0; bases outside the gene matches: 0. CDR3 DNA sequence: TGTGCCAGCAGCGGGACAGGGGCGAACACCGGGGAGCTGTTTTTT. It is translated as CASSGTGANTGELFF.

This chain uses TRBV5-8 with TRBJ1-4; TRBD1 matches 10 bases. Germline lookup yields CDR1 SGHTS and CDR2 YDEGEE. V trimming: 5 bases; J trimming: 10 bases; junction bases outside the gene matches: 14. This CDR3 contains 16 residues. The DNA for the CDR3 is TGTGCCAGCAGGGAGACCCCGGGACAGGGGTTCCGAAAACTGTTTTTT. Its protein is CASRETPGQGFRKLFF.

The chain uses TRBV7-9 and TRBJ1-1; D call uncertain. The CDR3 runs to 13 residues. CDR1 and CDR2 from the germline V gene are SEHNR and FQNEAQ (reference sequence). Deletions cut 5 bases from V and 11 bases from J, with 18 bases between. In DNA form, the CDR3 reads TGTGCCAGCAGCCTTCACGACGGCCTCGGGGCTTTCTTT. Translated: CASSLHDGLGAFF.

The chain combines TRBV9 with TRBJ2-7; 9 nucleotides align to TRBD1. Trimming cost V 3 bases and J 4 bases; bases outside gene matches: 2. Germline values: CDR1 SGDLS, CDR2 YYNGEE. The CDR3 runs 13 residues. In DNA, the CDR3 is TGTGCCAGCAGCGGAGGACAGGGGTACGAGCAGTACTTC. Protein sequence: CASSGGQGYEQYF.

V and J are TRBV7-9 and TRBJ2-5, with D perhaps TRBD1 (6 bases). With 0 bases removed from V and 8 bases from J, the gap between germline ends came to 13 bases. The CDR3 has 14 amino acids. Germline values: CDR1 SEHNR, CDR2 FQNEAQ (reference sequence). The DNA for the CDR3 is TGTGCCAGCAGCTTAGCGTCGTCAGGGGCAACCCAGTACTTC. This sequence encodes CASSLASSGATQYF. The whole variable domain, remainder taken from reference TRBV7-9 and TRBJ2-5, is DTGVSQNPRHKITKRGQNVTFRCDPISEHNRLYWYRQTLGQGPEFLTYFQNEAQLEKSRLLSDRFSAERPKGSFSTLEIQRTEQGDSAMYLCASSLASSGATQYFGPGTRLLVL.

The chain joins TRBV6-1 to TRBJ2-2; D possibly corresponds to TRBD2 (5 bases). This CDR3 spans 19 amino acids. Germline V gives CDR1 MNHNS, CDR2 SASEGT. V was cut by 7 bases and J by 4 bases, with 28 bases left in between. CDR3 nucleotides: TGTGCCAGCACTCAAGCCCCACTCACTTGGGAGTCGGGCACCGGGGAGCTGTTTTTT. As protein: CASTQAPLTWESGTGELFF.

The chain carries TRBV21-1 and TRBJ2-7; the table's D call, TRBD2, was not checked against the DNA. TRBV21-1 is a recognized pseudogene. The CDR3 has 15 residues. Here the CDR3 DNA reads TGTGCCAGCAGCAAGCTAGCGGGCCCCTCCTACGAGCAGTACTTC. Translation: CASSKLAGPSYEQYF.

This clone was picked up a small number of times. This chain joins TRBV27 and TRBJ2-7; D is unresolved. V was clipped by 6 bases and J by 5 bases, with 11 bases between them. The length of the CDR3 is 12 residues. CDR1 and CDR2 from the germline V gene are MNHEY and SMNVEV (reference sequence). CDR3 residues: CASRTAANEQYF. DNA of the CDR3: TGTGCCAGCAGGACGGCGGCTAACGAGCAGTACTTC.

CDR3 residues: CASSLGTSGITDTQYF. The CDR3 DNA sequence: TGCGCCAGCAGCTTGGGGACTAGCGGGATCACAGATACGCAGTATTTT. This chain links TRBV5-1 with TRBJ2-3; TRBD2 agrees at 12 bases. After removal of 0 bases from V and 2 bases from J, the junction contained 1 base not matched to a gene. Germline V gives CDR1 SGHRS, CDR2 YFSETQ. The CDR3 is made up of 16 amino acids.

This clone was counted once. As DNA, the CDR3 is TGCAGCGTTGAGGGGGGGAGCACAGATACGCAGTATTTT. It yields the protein CSVEGGSTDTQYF. V and J are TRBV29-1 and TRBJ2-3, with 7 bases aligning to TRBD2. The length of the CDR3 is 13 residues. V trimming: 3 bases; J trimming: 0 bases; junction bases outside the gene matches: 0. From germline, CDR1 is SQVTM and CDR2 ANQGSEA.

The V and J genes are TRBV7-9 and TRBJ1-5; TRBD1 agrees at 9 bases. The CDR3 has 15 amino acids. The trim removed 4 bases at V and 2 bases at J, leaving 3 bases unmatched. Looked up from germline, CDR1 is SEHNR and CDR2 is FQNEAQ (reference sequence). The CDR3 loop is CASSSGTGRNQPQHF. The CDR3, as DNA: TGTGCCAGCAGCTCCGGGACAGGGCGCAATCAGCCCCAGCATTTT.

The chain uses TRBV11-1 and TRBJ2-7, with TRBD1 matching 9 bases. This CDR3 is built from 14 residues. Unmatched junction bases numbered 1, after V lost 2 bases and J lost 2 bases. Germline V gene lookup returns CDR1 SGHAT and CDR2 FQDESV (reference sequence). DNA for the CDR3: TGTGCCAGCAGCTTACGACAGGGGGCCTACGAGCAGTACTTC. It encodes CASSLRQGAYEQYF.

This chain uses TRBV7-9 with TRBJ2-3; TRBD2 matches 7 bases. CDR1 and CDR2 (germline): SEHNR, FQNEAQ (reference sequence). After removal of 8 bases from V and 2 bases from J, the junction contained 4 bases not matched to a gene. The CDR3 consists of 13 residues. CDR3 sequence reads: CASRDYNTDTQYF. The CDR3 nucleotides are TGTGCCAGCCGGGACTACAACACAGATACGCAGTATTTT.

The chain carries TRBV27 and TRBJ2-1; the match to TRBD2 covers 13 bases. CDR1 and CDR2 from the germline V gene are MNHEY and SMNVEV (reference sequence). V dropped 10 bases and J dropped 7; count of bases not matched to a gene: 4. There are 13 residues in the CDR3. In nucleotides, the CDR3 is TGTGCCACTGGGACTAGCGGGGTTAATGAGCAGTTCTTC. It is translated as CATGTSGVNEQFF.

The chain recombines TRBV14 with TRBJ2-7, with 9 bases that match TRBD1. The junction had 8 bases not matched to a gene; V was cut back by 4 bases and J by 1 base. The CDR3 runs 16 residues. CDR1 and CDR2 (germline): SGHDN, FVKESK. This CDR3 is CASSLRWGQGSYEQYF. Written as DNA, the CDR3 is TGTGCCAGCAGCCTAAGGTGGGGACAGGGATCCTACGAGCAGTACTTC.

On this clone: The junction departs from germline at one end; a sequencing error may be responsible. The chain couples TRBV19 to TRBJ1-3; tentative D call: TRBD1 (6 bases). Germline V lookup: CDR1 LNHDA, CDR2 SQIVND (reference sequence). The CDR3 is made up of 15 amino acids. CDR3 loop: CASSMGQGPGDTIYF. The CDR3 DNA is TGTGCCAGTAGTATGGGCCAGGGGCCTGGAGACACCATATATTTT.

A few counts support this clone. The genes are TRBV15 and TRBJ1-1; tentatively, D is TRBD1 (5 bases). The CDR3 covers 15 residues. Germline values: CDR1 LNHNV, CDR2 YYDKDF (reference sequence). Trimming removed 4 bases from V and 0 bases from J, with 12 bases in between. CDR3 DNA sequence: TGTGCCACCAGCAAAGCAGGGCTAATGAACACTGAAGCTTTCTTT. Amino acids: CATSKAGLMNTEAFF. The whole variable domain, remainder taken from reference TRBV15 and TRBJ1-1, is DAMVIQNPRYQVTQFGKPVTLSCSQTLNHNVMYWYQQKSSQAPKLLFHYYDKDFNNEADTPDNFQSRRPNTSFCFLDIRSPGLGDTAMYLCATSKAGLMNTEAFFGQGTRLTVV.

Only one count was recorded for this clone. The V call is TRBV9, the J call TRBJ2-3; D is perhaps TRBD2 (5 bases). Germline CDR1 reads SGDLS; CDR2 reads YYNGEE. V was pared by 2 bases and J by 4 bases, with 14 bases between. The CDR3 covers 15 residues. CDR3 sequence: CASSVYPSSSDTQYF. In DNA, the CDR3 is TGTGCCAGCAGCGTTTATCCTAGCAGCTCAGATACGCAGTATTTT.

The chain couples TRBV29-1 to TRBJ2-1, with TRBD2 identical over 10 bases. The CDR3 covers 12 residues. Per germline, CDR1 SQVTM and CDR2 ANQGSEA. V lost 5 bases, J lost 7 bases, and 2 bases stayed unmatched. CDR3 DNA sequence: TGCAGCGTTCAAGCGGGGGGGAATGAGCAGTTCTTC. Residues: CSVQAGGNEQFF.